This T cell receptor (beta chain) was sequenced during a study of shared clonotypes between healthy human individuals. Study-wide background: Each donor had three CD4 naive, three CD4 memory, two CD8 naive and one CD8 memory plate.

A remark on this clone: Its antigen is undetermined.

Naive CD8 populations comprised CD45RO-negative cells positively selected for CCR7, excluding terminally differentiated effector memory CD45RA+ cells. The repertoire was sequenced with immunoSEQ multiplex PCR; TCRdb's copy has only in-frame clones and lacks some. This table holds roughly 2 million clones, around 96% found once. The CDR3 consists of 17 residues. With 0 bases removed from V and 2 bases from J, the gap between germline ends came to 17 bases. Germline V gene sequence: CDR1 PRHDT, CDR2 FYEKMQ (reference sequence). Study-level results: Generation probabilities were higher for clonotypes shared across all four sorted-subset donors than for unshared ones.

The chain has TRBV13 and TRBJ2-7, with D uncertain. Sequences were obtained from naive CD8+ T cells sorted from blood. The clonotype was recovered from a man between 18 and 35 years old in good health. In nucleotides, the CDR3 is TGTGCCAGCAGCTTAGGCCCCCTGGAAGGTAGTACCTACGAGCAGTACTTC. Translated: CASSLGPLEGSTYEQYF.